This T cell receptor beta chain was recorded in a study of cytomegalovirus exposure and HLA in healthy donors (TCRdb year 2017). For context, the study as a whole: An earlier analysis of some 500 of the donors reported 250 to 300 Gb of sequence data and around 110 million unique TCR beta sequences from 150 million to 200 million T cells. Besides the first cohort of some 670 subjects, a separate validation cohort made up of around 120 different subjects was used. Donor age, sex, ethnicity and CMV serostatus were compiled together with the repertoire data. In a later genetic analysis, genome-wide SNP genotypes for about 65% of the roughly 700 donors were used, and that subset was treated as a discovery cohort. Because of strong linkage in the cohort, roughly five DR-DQ haplotypes were treated as single units for association and clustering. The genetic ancestry cluster associated with self-reported Caucasian donors included 65% to 90% of the 398 genotyped donors. Across approximately 400 genotyped donors of the cohort, an average of roughly 230,000 unique TCR beta nucleotide sequences per donor were sequenced, and about a sixth of those sequences were non-productive. All discovery cohort repertoires had been generated using a single sequencing platform. To decide whether each TCR beta V gene segment behaved as functional or pseudogenic, an earlier analysis of some 580 of the donors relied on high-throughput TCR beta sequencing. Class I and class II HLA loci were covered by the typing at four-digit resolution. The study used immunosequencing to profile the T cell repertoires of 666 subjects and linked those repertoires to cytomegalovirus serostatus. The aim of the study was to test whether cataloging public T cell receptors could identify signatures of past pathogen exposure. The later analysis used no new phenotypic data to find candidate immune exposures, relying instead on TCR beta sequences and their occurrence across donors. In a later analysis, previously published TCR beta repertoires from 550 to 700 donors were re-analyzed and high-resolution HLA genotyping was added so that TCR occurrence patterns could be studied. Approximately 300 gigabases of sequencing data and around 80 million unique TCR sequences made up an early release that covered nearly 650 HLA-typed donors. The number of donors typed differed by locus, with about 629-640 for A, B, C, DRB1 and DQB1, 522 for DQA1, 606 for DPA1, and some 470 for DPB1. To predict cytomegalovirus infection status, the study brought together high-throughput TCR immunosequencing, statistical association of individual TCRs with disease status, and machine learning.

Results the study describes overall, beyond this receptor: While some public TCRs were present in many individuals, most TCR sequences turned up only very rarely across donors. In the study, around 150 TCR beta chains were listed as associated with cytomegalovirus. Some IMGT-functional V segments, including TRBV6-2 and TRBV6-3, could not be distinguished by the 87-base-pair reads and were therefore excluded. In a later analysis, several top co-occurrence clusters were reported to appear linked to parvovirus B19, influenza, CMV and Epstein-Barr virus. The earlier analysis of about 600 of the donors excluded about 16 rarely observed V segments, including chromosome 9 orphons, because counts were too low. Immune exposure information for the cohort was limited to CMV serostatus. In a later genetic analysis, fewer N-insertions in productive TCRs were reported among donors in an Asian-associated ancestry cluster than the roughly 700-donor mean. A cluster of highly shared sequence variants was judged likely to represent a technical artifact of the sequencing pipeline. Roughly uniform sequencing depth across donors was assumed in presence/absence analyses, although this assumption may not hold. A further reported finding was that TCR beta sequences accurately predicted the HLA-A and HLA-B alleles for most subjects in the first cohort. In a later analysis, HLA-associated TCR beta chains showed more clonal expansion and lower generation probabilities than non-associated chains that were equally common. The classifier was reported to diagnose cytomegalovirus status with high specificity and sensitivity in both the original cohort and the validation cohort. Linkage disequilibrium might explain the correlated functional status among segregating V segments, but an unknown experimental factor could not be excluded. The cohort was sequenced for TCR beta chains only, and without alpha or paired-chain data the features that could be detected were limited. A later analysis found that TCR association rates varied across HLA loci, with DRB1 alleles showing the most associated TCRs and HLA-C alleles the fewest. At a false discovery rate of 0.05, a later analysis linked around 17,000 TCR beta sequences to specific HLA alleles. In an earlier analysis of 587 of the donors, most TCR beta V segments appeared in productive rearrangements about 90% or about 30% of the time, broadly matching IMGT annotations. The authors suggested that the approach could potentially be extended to other disease states and immunological phenotypes. In a later genetic analysis, a missense DCLRE1C variant was associated with V-gene and J-gene trimming of TCR beta chains, and the association was replicated in an independent cohort. When HLA alleles, especially DR and DQ, strongly co-occurred, TCR associations were difficult to assign to individual alleles. In vitro tests confirmed that a few of the cytomegalovirus-associated TCR beta chains recognize cytomegalovirus antigens. Because HLA typing was unavailable for some donors at each locus, only the typed subset was used in association tests. Most CMV-associated TCR beta chains appeared to be HLA-restricted in a later analysis, and the HLA associations seemed to be driven largely by CMV exposure.

The cohort consisted of 600 to 750 healthy bone marrow donors. Cohort members were all nominally healthy when sampled, although unrecorded immune exposures were likely present. The donor tested CMV seropositive and was one of the 289 seropositive cohort members. A peripheral blood sample was provided by each donor, and peripheral blood mononuclear cells were used for TCR beta sequencing. The Qiagen DNeasy Blood Extraction Kit was used to extract genomic DNA from the blood cell samples. Libraries were constructed by the immunoSEQ multiplex PCR assay. For the multiplex PCR, a mixture combining 60 forward primers for TCR Vbeta segments and 13 reverse primers for TCR Jbeta segments was used. A multiplex PCR assay on genomic DNA amplified the CDR3 region of rearranged TCR beta genes. Amplified TCR beta libraries were sequenced as 87-base-pair reads on the Illumina HiSeq System. Regarding the original processing steps: Across the roughly 670 repertoires, a later analysis counted tens of millions of unique TCR beta chains, approximately 12 million of which were shared by at least two donors. Raw reads were error-corrected and collapsed into unique sequences with a nearest-neighbor algorithm that merged closely related sequences to remove PCR and sequencing errors. V, D and J gene segments were assigned by aligning CDR3 sequences to IMGT reference sequences. For a sequence to be retained, a match of at least six nucleotides to both a V gene segment and a J gene segment was required. A rearrangement was called productive if the CDR3 had no stop codons and remained in frame with V and J, and every other rearrangement was called non-productive. CDR3 was defined by IMGT convention, running from the second conserved V-encoded cysteine to the conserved J-encoded phenylalanine. In an earlier analysis of some 550 of the donors, sequences lacking an unambiguous match to a single V gene segment were excluded. An earlier analysis of 500 to 600 of the donors classified V segments as functional when productive rearrangements were above 56.7% and as segregating when the standard deviation between donors was above 5%. A statistical classification framework was built for diagnosing cytomegalovirus status from the catalog of TCR beta chain sequences. A later analysis assigned V and J genes by comparing TCR nucleotide sequences with IMGT/GENE-DB human TR gene sequences. Using the TCRdist pipeline, a later analysis assigned CDR3 sequences along with most-parsimonious VDJ recombination scenarios. A later analysis defined each TCR beta chain by its CDR3 amino acid sequence plus V-gene family, and excluded reads lacking a unique V-gene family. As a way to deal with suspected cross-contamination and a sequencing artifact, a later analysis dropped 640 or so nucleotide sequences that were highly shared and had low generation probability. For each public chain, a later analysis derived a clonal expansion index from normalized ranks of inferred template counts within each repertoire. In a later analysis, generation probabilities were computed with a VDJ recombination model fitted to out-of-frame rearrangements, and the resulting probabilities were checked against IGoR. Hypergeometric tests were used in a later analysis to score TCR-TCR, TCR-HLA and TCR-CMV co-occurrence, with a repertoire-size bias correction applied to the TCR pairs. To estimate false discovery rates, a later analysis permuted the HLA or CMV assignments 20 times. A later analysis grouped co-occurring TCRs with DBSCAN, adding TCRdist sequence similarity when clustering within HLA-allele-positive subsets. Repertoires with fewer than 30,000 or more than 120,000 public chains, plus five repertoires with anomalous nucleotide sharing, were excluded from co-occurrence clustering. TCRdb obtained this table from immuneACCESS and retained in-frame rearrangements with V and J assigned. These tables miss some clones; where compared with another copy, unresolved V genes account for less than half of the shortfall, and the remainder is unexplained. V, J and clone size are taken as reported in that table, and D and trimming were inferred from the DNA itself. The sample table records fewer than 55,000 clones; 63% of these occur just once. The top ten clones comprise around 12% of the sample.

CDR1 GTSNPN and CDR2 SVGIG are derived from the germline V gene (reference sequence). Deletion took 4 bases off V and 6 bases off J, with a span of 21 bases between the germline ends. The CDR3 measures 15 amino acids from cysteine to phenylalanine. Only the CDR3 DNA stays, 45 bases, in frame from base 1. This clone was picked up one time. The antigen it binds to is not known. Base-call qualities are not available, and no considerably larger clone is one nucleotide away. The TCR was taken from a man in his fifties or sixties in good health and CMV-seropositive. The specimen was PBMCs. The chain couples TRBV30 to TRBJ1-1; too little of a D gene remains to name it. CDR3 loop: CAWNDLGRTGAEAFF. The DNA sequence is as follows: TGTGCCTGGAATGACCTCGGACGGACCGGGGCTGAAGCTTTCTTT. The variable domain in full, with residues beyond the CDR3 obtained from the reference TRBV30 and TRBJ1-1 genes, is SQTIHQWPATLVQPVGSPLSLECTVEGTSNPNLYWYRQAAGRGLQLLFYSVGIGQISSEVPQNLSASRPQDRQFILSSKKLLLSDSGFYLCAWNDLGRTGAEAFFGQGTRLTVV.